The 18 T cell receptor beta chains given below trace back to one sample, sequenced in a study of blood T cells in healthy people across ages. Alongside a J-beta primer mix, a sample-barcoded 5' primer served in a second PCR lasting about 7 to 12 cycles. TCRdb redid the calling of the 5' RACE reads with MiXCR, one entry per CDR3 protein. The sample holds approximately 800,000 distinct CDR3 sequences; less than 80% are singletons and the top ten take around a quarter. Sample: blood. All receptors come from a man aged 30-40 years in good health.

A few counts support this clonotype. The chain is built from TRBV9 and TRBJ1-4; 9 bases fit TRBD1. This CDR3 spans 15 amino acids. In germline, CDR1 is SGDLS, CDR2 YYNGEE. The V segment lost 4 bases and the J segment 7 bases; nucleotides outside the gene matches: 8. DNA of the CDR3: TGTGCCAGCAGCCCTCCGGACAGGGGAGGTGAAAAACTGTTTTTT. It yields the protein CASSPPDRGGEKLFF.

The chain links TRBV6-6 to TRBJ1-1; no definite D call. Germline V gives CDR1 MNHNY, CDR2 SVGAGI (reference sequence). Trimming took off 5 bases at V and 0 bases at J, with 7 bases between the two ends. CDR3 length equals 13 residues. In DNA, the CDR3 is TGTGCCAGCAGTAGGGAACTGAACACTGAAGCTTTCTTT. Encoded protein: CASSRELNTEAFF.

This chain connects TRBV4-3 to TRBJ1-2, with D possibly TRBD1 on 6 matching bases. CDR3 size: 15 residues. Deletions cut 4 bases from V and 0 bases from J, with 12 bases between. Germline CDR1 reads LGHNA; CDR2 reads YSLEER. The CDR3 bases are TGCGCCAGCAGCCCAGACTACAGGGCTAACTATGGCTACACCTTC. This sequence encodes CASSPDYRANYGYTF.

The J gene is TRBJ2-5, the V gene TRBV7-3; 8 bases align to TRBD2. The CDR3 has 15 amino acids. V shed 5 bases and J 4 bases; nucleotides not matched to a gene: 9. Germline lookup yields CDR1 SGHTA and CDR2 FQGTGA. CDR3 bases: TGTGCCAGCAGCATGTCGGGGGGGCGGGTAGAGACCCAGTACTTC. Translation gives CASSMSGGRVETQYF.

This clonotype was counted between two and nine times. The chain uses TRBV10-3 and TRBJ2-3; D might be TRBD2 (5 bases). This CDR3 comprises 14 residues. V was clipped by 2 bases and J by 4 bases, with 10 bases between them. Looked up from germline, CDR1 is ENHRY and CDR2 is SYGVKD. CDR3: CAISEGTGADTQYF. CDR3 DNA: TGTGCCATCAGTGAGGGCACCGGGGCAGATACGCAGTATTTT.

The CDR3 loop reads CASSFARSSYNEQFF. In DNA, the CDR3 is TGTGCCAGCAGTTTCGCACGGAGCTCCTACAATGAGCAGTTCTTC. The rearrangement links TRBV28 to TRBJ2-1; D remains unclear. The CDR3 has 15 residues. Germline CDR1 and CDR2: MDHEN and SYDVKM. V lost 3 bases and J 0 bases, leaving 9 bases between the germline ends.

DNA for the CDR3: TGTGCCAGCAGCCCGGTACAGGGGAAATATGAGCAGTTCTTC. As protein: CASSPVQGKYEQFF. V is TRBV11-3 and J is TRBJ2-1; 7 bases line up with TRBD1. CDR3 length: 14 amino acids. Germline V gene data show CDR1 as SGHNT and CDR2 as YENEEA. Losses at the gene ends were 5 bases for V and 8 bases for J; bases not matched to a gene: 9.

There are a few counts of this clonotype. V gene TRBV15 combines with J gene TRBJ2-7, with D possibly TRBD1 on 5 matching bases. The CDR3 loop spans 13 amino acids. CDR1 and CDR2 from the germline V gene are LNHNV and YYDKDF (reference sequence). Trimming left V 0 bases short and J 5 bases short, with 8 bases between. CDR3 DNA sequence: TGTGCCACCAGCAGAGACAGGGCTGACGAGCAGTACTTC. Its protein is CATSRDRADEQYF.

The rearrangement joins TRBV28 to TRBJ2-5; a weak D match, TRBD1 (6 bases). CDR1 and CDR2 (germline): MDHEN, SYDVKM. V was pared by 5 bases and J by 1 base, with 14 bases between. The CDR3 sequence is 15 residues long. The DNA of the CDR3 is TGTGCCAGCAGTCCCCTACAGGGTTCCCAAGAGACCCAGTACTTC. It is translated as CASSPLQGSQETQYF.

This clonotype occurred once. V usage is TRBV9 and J usage is TRBJ1-1; no reliable D call. In germline, CDR1 is SGDLS, CDR2 YYNGEE. Trimming removed 7 bases from V and 8 bases from J, with 12 bases in between. The CDR3 spans 11 residues. The CDR3 nucleotides read TGTGCCAGCGGACGGAGCTCGGAAGCTTTCTTT. Its translation is CASGRSSEAFF.

V gene TRBV7-3 combines with J gene TRBJ1-1, with 8 bases identical to TRBD1. Germline V lookup: CDR1 SGHTA, CDR2 FQGTGA. V gave up 4 bases and J gave up 6 bases; unmatched junction bases: 10. The CDR3 runs 15 residues. CDR3 DNA sequence: TGTGCCAGCAGCTCACAGGGGGGGCATCGGGCTGAAGCTTTCTTT. Amino acids: CASSSQGGHRAEAFF.

Remarks on this clonotype: A much larger clone differs by one base, so this may be a read error. J is TRBJ1-2 and V is TRBV4-3, with D possibly TRBD1 on 5 matching bases. The length of the CDR3 is 15 residues. Trimming shortened V by 0 bases and J by 7 bases, and 15 bases separated the two germline ends. From germline, CDR1 is LGHNA and CDR2 YSLEER. CDR3 sequence (DNA): TGCGCCAGCAGCCAAGAAGGCACAGGCCTCTCTGGCTACACCTTC. This gives the protein CASSQEGTGLSGYTF.

The CDR3 nucleotides are TGTGCCAGCAGCTTAGATCGGCTAGCGGGGGTAGCCAAAAACATTCAGTACTTC. Protein: CASSLDRLAGVAKNIQYF. The gene calls are TRBV7-2 and TRBJ2-4; 10 bases are shared with TRBD2. The CDR3 sequence is 18 residues long. Per the germline V gene, CDR1 is SGHTA and CDR2 is FQGNSA. The J segment lost 0 bases and the V segment lost 1 base, leaving 6 bases of the junction unmatched.

The V and J genes are TRBV6-5 and TRBJ2-7, with TRBD1 matching 12 bases. The tail of the sequence fits TRBJ2-5 better, so the J call may be wrong. This CDR3 contains 20 residues. Germline CDR1 is MNHEY and CDR2 is SVGAGI. The CDR3 protein is CASSSQIHLSGQGARETQYF. The CDR3 DNA reads TGTGCCAGCAGTTCCCAAATCCATTTATCGGGACAGGGGGCACGAGAGACCCAGTACTTC.

A single count supports this clonotype. The V call is TRBV10-3, the J call TRBJ2-1; 7 bases agree with TRBD1. This CDR3 spans 14 amino acids. The V gene end was trimmed by 11 bases and the J gene end by 10 bases; junction bases not matched to a gene: 17. Germline CDR1 ENHRY, CDR2 SYGVKD. In nucleotides, the CDR3 is TGTGCCGCTACCGGGACAGAGAACTCCTACGAGCAGTTCTTC. Its protein is CAATGTENSYEQFF.

The J gene is TRBJ1-1, the V gene TRBV9; no clear D gene. The CDR3 sequence is 14 residues long. The V end lost 4 bases, the J end lost 4 bases, and 14 bases lay between the germline ends. Germline CDR1 SGDLS, CDR2 YYNGEE. CDR3 amino acids: CASSPRVETTEAFF. The CDR3 region has the DNA TGTGCCAGCAGCCCCCGGGTCGAGACCACTGAAGCTTTCTTT.

This chain joins TRBV14 and TRBJ2-7; possibly TRBD1 for D (6 bases). The CDR3 covers 14 residues. V shed 1 base and J shed 5 bases, with 12 bases lying between them. Germline V gene lookup returns CDR1 SGHDN and CDR2 FVKESK. The CDR3 DNA reads TGTGCCAGCAGCCAAGCTGCGACAGGCAACGAGCAGTACTTC. This encodes CASSQAATGNEQYF.

The chain couples TRBV20-1 to TRBJ1-5; 9 bases align to TRBD1. V dropped 3 bases and J dropped 0; count of bases not matched to a gene: 21. The CDR3 has 21 residues. From germline, CDR1 is DFQATT and CDR2 SNEGSKA (reference sequence). CDR3 protein: CSASWFGRPDRGGYSNQPQHF. Here the CDR3 DNA reads TGCAGTGCTAGCTGGTTTGGACGGCCAGACAGGGGGGGGTATAGCAATCAGCCCCAGCATTTT.